This passage covers 30 T cell receptor beta chains from one sample sequenced in a study of patients and donors after allogeneic stem cell transplantation. TCRdb ran MiXCR on the RT-PCR reads and lists one entry per CDR3 protein. The table includes 400,000 to 500,000 distinct CDR3 sequences, 16% detected once. The sample comprised blood, either unsorted or a sorted T cell fraction (not recorded which). The source of these receptors is a human donor who was either an allogeneic HSCT recipient or a stem cell or donor lymphocyte infusion donor (not recorded which). It is not recorded whose cells these are; they may come from a transplant donor.

This clonotype occurred a few times. The chain employs TRBV14 and TRBJ2-6; D remains unclear. The V end lost 4 bases, the J end lost 3 bases, and 16 bases lay between the germline ends. This CDR3 is built from 17 residues. The germline V gene encodes CDR1 SGHDN and CDR2 FVKESK. The CDR3 region is CASSRTEWHLGANVLTF. As DNA, the CDR3 is TGTGCCAGCAGCCGAACAGAATGGCATCTTGGGGCCAACGTCCTGACTTTC.

The V and J genes are TRBV5-4 and TRBJ2-7; 9 nucleotides match TRBD1. This CDR3 region has 14 residues. Germline CDR1 is SGHNT and CDR2 is YYREEE (reference sequence). V lost 4 bases, J lost 2 bases, and 4 bases stayed unmatched. CDR3 sequence (DNA): TGTGCCAGCAGCGCCCGGACAGGGGCCTACGAGCAGTACTTC. Translating it yields CASSARTGAYEQYF.

The chain employs TRBV5-1 and TRBJ2-2; no definite D call. Germline V gives CDR1 SGHRS, CDR2 YFSETQ. The CDR3 length is 16 residues. Trimming stripped 5 bases from V and 4 bases from J, with 18 bases between. CDR3 in DNA: TGCGCCAGCAGTTACTATTTGGGTAGGGTCACCGGGGAGCTGTTTTTT. This encodes CASSYYLGRVTGELFF.

This clonotype has at least ten counts. The rearrangement uses TRBV4-1 and TRBJ2-3, with 12 bases matching TRBD1. V trimming: 6 bases; J trimming: 5 bases; junction bases outside the gene matches: 15. Germline CDR1 reads MGHRA; CDR2 reads YSYEKL. The CDR3 extends over 18 amino acids. CDR3 nucleotide sequence: TGCGCCAGCAGTCCGAGAACCAAGGGACAGGGGGCGGGAGATACGCAGTATTTT. Translating it yields CASSPRTKGQGAGDTQYF.

The chain recombines TRBV6-2 or TRBV6-3 with TRBJ2-2; TRBD1 aligns across 9 bases. This CDR3 is 13 amino acids long. V shed 4 bases, J shed 13 bases, and the junction held 7 bases outside the gene matches. CDR1 MNHEY and CDR2 SVGEGT come from the germline V gene. The CDR3 DNA reads TGTGCCAGCAGTTCGTTTTACAGGGGGCGGCTGTTTTTT. Translating it yields CASSSFYRGRLFF.

The V gene is TRBV6-1, the J gene TRBJ2-3, with D unresolved. CDR1 and CDR2 from the germline V gene are MNHNS and SASEGT. This CDR3 contains 13 residues. V lost 3 bases to trimming and J lost 4 bases, with 8 bases between them. The CDR3 DNA follows: TGTGCCAGCAGTGACAGATACGCAGATACGCAGTATTTT. Its protein product is CASSDRYADTQYF.

The chain is built from TRBV12-3 or TRBV12-4 and TRBJ2-1; D may be TRBD2 (6 bases). Between the trimmed V and J ends, which lost 5 bases and 6 bases, there was a span of 23 bases. This CDR3 spans 17 amino acids. The CDR3 DNA is TGTGCCAGCAGTCCACTCCGGGGGATAAGTTTTGGCAATGAGCAGTTCTTC. This codes for CASSPLRGISFGNEQFF.

This clonotype showed up just once. The CDR3 coding sequence is TGTGCCAGCACCTCTCAAGAGGGGTTTGTGGACACTGAAGCTTTCTTT. Translating it yields CASTSQEGFVDTEAFF. V usage is TRBV6-2 or TRBV6-3 and J usage is TRBJ1-1; possible D gene TRBD1, 5 bases. Looked up from germline, CDR1 is MNHEY and CDR2 is SVGEGT. The CDR3 spans 16 residues. The V end lost 7 bases, the J end lost 3 bases, and 21 bases lay between the germline ends.

This clonotype was seen only a few times. The chain employs TRBV30 and TRBJ1-6; TRBD1 might be the D (6 bases). The V and J ends lost 5 bases and 7 bases respectively, with 15 bases between them. The CDR3 extends over 14 amino acids. Germline V lookup: CDR1 GTSNPN, CDR2 SVGIG (reference sequence). The CDR3 spells CAWGKRTANSPLHF. The CDR3 DNA sequence: TGTGCCTGGGGGAAACGGACAGCCAATTCACCCCTCCACTTT.

The chain recombines TRBV30 with TRBJ2-3, with a possible D match to TRBD1 (6 bases). The ends were cut back, 3 bases at V and 4 bases at J, with 17 bases in the middle. The CDR3 loop spans 15 amino acids. Germline V gives CDR1 GTSNPN, CDR2 SVGIG (reference sequence). CDR3 coding DNA: TGTGCCTGGAGCCCCTCGACAGGACGGGCAGATACGCAGTATTTT. It translates to CAWSPSTGRADTQYF.

This chain connects TRBV30 to TRBJ2-7, with D maybe TRBD1 (6 bases). The CDR3 is made up of 14 amino acids. Germline CDR1 reads GTSNPN; CDR2 reads SVGIG (reference sequence). The V end lost 4 bases, the J end lost 7 bases, and 20 bases lay between the germline ends. As DNA, the CDR3 is TGTGCCTGGATTCGGACAGCTCCTGGTAAGGAGCAGTACTTC. Encoded protein: CAWIRTAPGKEQYF.

A few counts support this clonotype. The chain carries TRBV6-2 or TRBV6-3 and TRBJ1-5, with D possibly being TRBD1 (6 bases). The V gene's germline CDR1 is MNHEY and CDR2 SVGEGT. Trimming took 7 bases from V and 7 from J, leaving 14 bases between them. The CDR3 contains 13 residues. CDR3: CASTTGFGQPQHF. The CDR3 DNA reads TGTGCCAGCACCACAGGGTTTGGCCAGCCCCAGCATTTT.

The sample holds a few counts of this clonotype. DNA for the CDR3: TGTGCCAGCAGTTTAGCGGGAGTAGAGGCCAATGAGCAGTTCTTC. Amino acids: CASSLAGVEANEQFF. J is TRBJ2-1 and V is TRBV12-3 or TRBV12-4; D perhaps matches TRBD2 (5 bases). This CDR3 has 15 residues. V lost 0 bases and J 6 bases, leaving 12 bases between the germline ends.

At least ten counts were recorded for this clonotype. V is TRBV10-3 and J is TRBJ1-1; TRBD1 matches 9 bases. The CDR3 sequence is 17 residues long. The V gene's germline CDR1 is ENHRY and CDR2 SYGVKD. With 2 bases clipped from V and 1 base from J, the junction kept 8 bases outside the gene matches. CDR3 protein: CAISEPRQGVSNTEAFF. The CDR3 coding sequence is TGTGCCATCAGTGAGCCGAGACAGGGGGTTTCGAACACTGAAGCTTTCTTT.

V usage is TRBV20-1 and J usage is TRBJ1-2; D is possibly TRBD1 (6 bases). Per the germline V gene, CDR1 is DFQATT and CDR2 is SNEGSKA (reference sequence). V lost 4 bases, J lost 0 bases, and 21 bases lay in between. CDR3 length: 17 residues. Here the CDR3 reads CSATIGGGAYSNYGYTF. The CDR3 DNA is TGCAGTGCTACAATCGGTGGGGGCGCCTACTCTAACTATGGCTACACCTTC.

The chain couples TRBV5-6 to TRBJ1-1; D is ambiguous. With 0 bases removed from V and 7 bases from J, the gap between germline ends came to 13 bases. From germline, CDR1 is SGHDT and CDR2 YYEEEE. The CDR3 consists of 14 residues. The CDR3 DNA follows: TGTGCCAGCAGCTTGGGGACGGGGAATCTTGAAGCTTTCTTT. Translating it yields CASSLGTGNLEAFF.

This clonotype was seen only a few times. This rearrangement joins TRBV7-6 to TRBJ2-7, with 13 bases identical to TRBD2. This CDR3 region has 17 residues. Trimming took 5 bases from V and 2 from J; bases not matched to a gene: 9. Germline CDR1 is SGHVS and CDR2 is FNYEAQ. The CDR3 spells CASSLRLAGGLTYEQYF. DNA for the CDR3: TGTGCCAGCAGCCTCCGACTAGCGGGGGGTCTCACCTACGAGCAGTACTTC.

J is TRBJ2-6 and V is TRBV3-1, with D hard to call. V was shortened by 4 bases and J by 0 bases, with 16 bases between the two germline ends. Germline V CDR1 and CDR2: LGHDT, YNNKEL (reference sequence). CDR3 length: 18 amino acids. CDR3 sequence: CASSRESVSISGANVLTF. The CDR3 DNA follows: TGTGCCAGCAGCCGCGAATCAGTAAGCATCTCTGGGGCCAACGTCCTGACTTTC.

This clonotype was seen more than once but under ten times. V usage is TRBV2 and J usage is TRBJ1-2; 7 positions match TRBD1. J gave up 7 bases and V 11 bases, and 16 bases lay outside the gene matches. The CDR3 spans 14 residues. CDR1 and CDR2 from the germline V gene are SNHLY and FYNNEI. Here the CDR3 DNA reads TGTGCCGGAAGAGGGTTAGACAGGGAAGCTGGCTACACCTTC. Residues: CAGRGLDREAGYTF.

The sample holds many counts of this clonotype. The chain employs TRBV9 and TRBJ2-2; no firm D call. Germline-derived CDR1 and CDR2 are SGDLS and YYNGEE. The CDR3 spans 16 residues. Between the trimmed V and J ends, which lost 0 bases and 4 bases, there was a span of 13 bases. In nucleotides, the CDR3 is TGTGCCAGCAGCGTAGGTTCTCTAAAAGGCACCGGGGAGCTGTTTTTT. Translated, it gives CASSVGSLKGTGELFF.

The chain employs TRBV12-3 or TRBV12-4 and TRBJ1-5, with 8 bases identical to TRBD1. The CDR3 length is 15 residues. Trimming cost V 6 bases and J 5 bases; bases outside gene matches: 9. This CDR3 is CASSPGQGGYQPQHF. CDR3 DNA: TGTGCCAGCAGCCCCGGACAGGGCGGGTATCAGCCCCAGCATTTT.

This rearrangement joins TRBV2 to TRBJ2-5; 7 nucleotides agree with TRBD1. J was trimmed by 2 bases and V by 6 bases; bases with no gene match: 6. Germline V gene sequence: CDR1 SNHLY, CDR2 FYNNEI. The CDR3 consists of 14 residues. As DNA, the CDR3 is TGTGCCAGCAGGTTGCTGGGACAGCAAGAGACCCAGTACTTC. It is translated as CASRLLGQQETQYF. The full variable domain, in which reference TRBV2 and TRBJ2-5 provide the parts outside the CDR3, is EPEVTQTPSHQVTQMGQEVILRCVPISNHLYFYWYRQILGQKVEFLVSFYNNEISEKSEIFDDQFSVERPDGSNFTLKIRSTKLEDSAMYFCASRLLGQQETQYFGPGTRLLVL.

V gene TRBV21-1 combines with J gene TRBJ2-5; the table calls TRBD2, which could not be checked here. TRBV21-1 counts as a pseudogene. CDR3 length: 15 amino acids. CDR3 DNA sequence: TGTGCCAGCTCCGGAGTCACCATACGAGGGGAGACCCAGTACTTC. Amino acid sequence: CASSGVTIRGETQYF.

The rearrangement joins TRBV14 to TRBJ2-3; tentative D call: TRBD2 (6 bases). The germline V and J ends were trimmed by 7 bases and 14 bases, with 16 bases remaining between them. Germline CDR1 and CDR2: SGHDN and FVKESK. CDR3 length: 11 residues. This chain's CDR3 is CASTRGGPVYF. The CDR3 DNA reads TGTGCCAGCACGCGGGGAGGACCAGTGTATTTT.

The chain is built from TRBV29-1 and TRBJ2-1, with no clear D. The CDR3 loop spans 14 amino acids. CDR1 and CDR2 (germline): SQVTM, ANQGSEA. The CDR3 DNA reads as TGCAGTCATAACTCCATCAGCTCCTACAATGAGCAGTTCTTC. Amino acids: CSHNSISSYNEQFF.

V and J are TRBV29-1 and TRBJ1-2; D unresolved. The ends were cut back, 5 bases at V and 4 bases at J, with 11 bases in the middle. CDR3 size: 12 residues. Germline CDR1 SQVTM, CDR2 ANQGSEA. CDR3 DNA: TGCAGCGTTCCCAGGACGGCCTATGGCTACACCTTC. This translates into CSVPRTAYGYTF.

V usage is TRBV5-1 and J usage is TRBJ1-2; D might be TRBD1 (6 bases). Germline V CDR1 and CDR2: SGHRS, YFSETQ. V dropped 0 bases and J dropped 3 bases, with 15 bases sitting between them. This CDR3 has 16 residues. The CDR3 DNA reads TGCGCCAGCAGCTTGGGGAGCTGGACAGCTTACTATGGCTACACCTTC. Amino acids: CASSLGSWTAYYGYTF.

This clonotype was seen many times. This chain uses TRBV6-5 with TRBJ2-7, with D hard to call. The ends were cut back, 2 bases at V and 3 bases at J, with 2 bases in the middle. CDR1 is MNHEY and CDR2 is SVGAGI in the germline V gene. The CDR3 loop spans 11 amino acids. The CDR3 coding sequence is TGTGCCAGCAGTTACAACTACGAGCAGTACTTC. Protein: CASSYNYEQYF.

The table lists this clonotype with a few counts. CDR3 DNA sequence: TGTGCCAGCAGCTTGGCCGTTTGGGGGGCCAAAAACATTCAGTACTTC. This encodes CASSLAVWGAKNIQYF. The genes are TRBV5-4 and TRBJ2-4; either TRBD1 or TRBD2 may fit D (5 bases each). The CDR3 has 16 residues. Between the trimmed V and J ends, which lost 0 bases and 1 base, there was a span of 11 bases. The germline V gene encodes CDR1 SGHNT and CDR2 YYREEE (reference sequence). Using reference TRBV5-4 and TRBJ2-4 for the parts outside the CDR3, the full variable domain is ETGVTQSPTHLIKTRGQQVTLRCSSQSGHNTVSWYQQALGQGPQFIFQYYREEENGRGNFPPRFSGLQFPNYSSELNVNALELDDSALYLCASSLAVWGAKNIQYFGAGTRLSVL.

This clonotype was found many times. The junction does not match germline at one end; this may be a read error. The chain couples TRBV12-3 or TRBV12-4 to TRBJ2-7; D assignment may be TRBD1 or TRBD2 (5 bases each). There are 12 residues in the CDR3. Written as DNA, the CDR3 is TGTGCCAGCAGTTTAGACTTCAGGGAGTTGGACTTC. As protein: CASSLDFRELDF.